This record concerns one T cell receptor (beta chain) sequence. The antigen is unknown. V shed 6 bases, J shed 1 base, and the junction held 5 bases outside the gene matches. The CDR3 has 15 residues. Germline assignment: CDR1 MNHEY and CDR2 SVGAGI. This entry is derived from a study of vaccination effects on CD4 cells after COVID-19. Across the study: Participants received two doses of either the BNT162b2 or mRNA-1273 vaccine. Points from the study as a whole: In healthy vaccinees, only 1 of 255 vaccine-induced clones cross-reacted with common cold coronaviruses.

Antigen-specific CD4+ T cells were expanded with viral peptide pools in the ViraFEST assay before sequencing. Researchers isolated CD4+ T cells once approximately ten days of culture had elapsed. Absence of prior SARS-CoV-2 infection characterized the vaccine recipients, who showed negative nucleocapsid antibodies. Cultures used a few million PBMC per well, 7.5 to 10 IU/ml IL-2 and about 10 ug/ml peptides. Half-medium replacement with IL-2 medium occurred on days 3 and 7. Profiled with immunoSEQ multiplex PCR; TCRdb holds only in-frame clones, not every one. The sample includes about 27,000 clones, more than 65% of them seen just once.

This clonotype originated in a human donor who received a COVID-19 vaccine. Specimen: CD4+ T cells from PBMCs cultured with HCoV-NL63 spike peptides, collected before COVID-19 vaccination. The V and J genes are TRBV6-5 and TRBJ1-1, with 10 positions matching TRBD1. The CDR3 nucleotides read TGTGCCAGCAGCCCCCGGGACAGGGGGAACACTGAAGCTTTCTTT. It codes for CASSPRDRGNTEAFF.